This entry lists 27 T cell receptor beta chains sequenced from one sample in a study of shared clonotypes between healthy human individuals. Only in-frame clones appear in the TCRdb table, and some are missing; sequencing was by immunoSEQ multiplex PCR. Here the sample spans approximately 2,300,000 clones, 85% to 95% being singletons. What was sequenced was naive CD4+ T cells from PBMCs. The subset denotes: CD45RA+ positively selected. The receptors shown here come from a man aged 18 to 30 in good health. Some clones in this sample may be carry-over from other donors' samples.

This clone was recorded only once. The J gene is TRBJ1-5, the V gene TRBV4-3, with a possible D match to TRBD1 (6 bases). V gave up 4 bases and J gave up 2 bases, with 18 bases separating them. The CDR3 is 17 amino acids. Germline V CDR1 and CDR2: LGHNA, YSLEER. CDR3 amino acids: CASSLWPPGAGNQPQHF. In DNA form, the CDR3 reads TGCGCCAGCAGCCTCTGGCCACCAGGGGCTGGCAATCAGCCCCAGCATTTT.

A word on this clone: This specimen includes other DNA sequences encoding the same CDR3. The CDR3 spells CAWSVLAGETQYF. CDR3 nucleotide sequence: TGTGCCTGGAGTGTTCTAGCAGGCGAGACCCAGTACTTC. This chain uses TRBV30 with TRBJ2-5; a possible D gene is TRBD2 (5 bases). This CDR3 contains 13 residues. V was trimmed by 0 bases and J by 5 bases, leaving 10 bases between them. The germline V gene encodes CDR1 GTSNPN and CDR2 SVGIG (reference sequence).

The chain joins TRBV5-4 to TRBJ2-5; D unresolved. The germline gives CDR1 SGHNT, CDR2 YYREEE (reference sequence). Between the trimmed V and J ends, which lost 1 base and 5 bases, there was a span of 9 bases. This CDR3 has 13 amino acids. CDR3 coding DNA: TGTGCCAGCAGCTTGTCCCTTCGCGAGACCCAGTACTTC. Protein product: CASSLSLRETQYF.

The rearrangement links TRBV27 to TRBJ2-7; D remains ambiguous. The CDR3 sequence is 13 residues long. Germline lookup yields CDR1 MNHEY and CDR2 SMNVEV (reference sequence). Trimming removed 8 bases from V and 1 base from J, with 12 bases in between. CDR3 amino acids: CASASQVSYEQYF. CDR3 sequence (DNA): TGTGCCAGCGCCAGCCAGGTTTCCTACGAGCAGTACTTC.

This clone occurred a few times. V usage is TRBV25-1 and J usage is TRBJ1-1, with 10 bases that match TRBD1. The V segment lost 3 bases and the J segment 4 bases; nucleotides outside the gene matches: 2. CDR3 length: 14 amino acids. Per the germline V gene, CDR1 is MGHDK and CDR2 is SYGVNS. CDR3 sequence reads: CASSDRDRGTEAFF. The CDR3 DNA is TGTGCCAGCAGTGACCGGGACAGGGGCACTGAAGCTTTCTTT.

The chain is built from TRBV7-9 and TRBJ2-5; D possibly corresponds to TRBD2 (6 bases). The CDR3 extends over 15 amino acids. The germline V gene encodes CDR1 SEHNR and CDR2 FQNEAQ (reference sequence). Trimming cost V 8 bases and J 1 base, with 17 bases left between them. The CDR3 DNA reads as TGTGCCAGCGGGGGGTCCAGGGAGGCCCAAGAGACCCAGTACTTC. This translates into CASGGSREAQETQYF.

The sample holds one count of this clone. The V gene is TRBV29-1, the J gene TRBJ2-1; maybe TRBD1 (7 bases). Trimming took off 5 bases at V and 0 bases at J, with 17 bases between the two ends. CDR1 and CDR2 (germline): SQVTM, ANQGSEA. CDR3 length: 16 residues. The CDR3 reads CSVQEGTDSSYNEQFF. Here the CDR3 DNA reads TGCAGCGTTCAGGAGGGGACAGACAGCTCCTACAATGAGCAGTTCTTC.

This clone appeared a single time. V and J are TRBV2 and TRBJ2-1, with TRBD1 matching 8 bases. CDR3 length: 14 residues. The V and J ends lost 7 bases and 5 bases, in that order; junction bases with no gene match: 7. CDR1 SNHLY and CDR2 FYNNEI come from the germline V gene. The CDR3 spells CASNRGAGNNEQFF. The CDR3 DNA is TGTGCCAGCAACAGGGGGGCGGGGAACAATGAGCAGTTCTTC.

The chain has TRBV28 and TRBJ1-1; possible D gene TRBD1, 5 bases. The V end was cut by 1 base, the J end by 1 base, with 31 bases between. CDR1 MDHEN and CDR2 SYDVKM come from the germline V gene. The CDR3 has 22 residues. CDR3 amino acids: CASSLSWLRWVRDRETNTEAFF. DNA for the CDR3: TGTGCCAGCAGTTTATCGTGGCTCCGCTGGGTCCGGGACCGCGAAACGAACACTGAAGCTTTCTTT. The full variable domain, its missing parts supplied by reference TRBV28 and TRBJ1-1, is DVKVTQSSRYLVKRTGEKVFLECVQDMDHENMFWYRQDPGLGLRLIYFSYDVKMKEKGDIPEGYSVSREKKERFSLILESASTNQTSMYLCASSLSWLRWVRDRETNTEAFFGQGTRLTVV.

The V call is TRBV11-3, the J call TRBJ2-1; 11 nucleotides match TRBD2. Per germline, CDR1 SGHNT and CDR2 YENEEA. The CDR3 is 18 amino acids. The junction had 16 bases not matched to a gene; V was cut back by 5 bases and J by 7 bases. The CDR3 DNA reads TGTGCCAGCAGCCCCCCCCCAGGGCTAGCGGGAGGTAGAAATGAGCAGTTCTTC. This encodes CASSPPPGLAGGRNEQFF.

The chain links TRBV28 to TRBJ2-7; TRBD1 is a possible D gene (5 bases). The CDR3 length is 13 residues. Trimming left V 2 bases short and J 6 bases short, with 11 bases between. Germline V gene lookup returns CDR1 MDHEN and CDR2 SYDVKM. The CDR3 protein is CASSLNLGREQYF. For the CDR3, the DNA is TGTGCCAGCAGTTTAAATCTGGGGCGCGAGCAGTACTTC.

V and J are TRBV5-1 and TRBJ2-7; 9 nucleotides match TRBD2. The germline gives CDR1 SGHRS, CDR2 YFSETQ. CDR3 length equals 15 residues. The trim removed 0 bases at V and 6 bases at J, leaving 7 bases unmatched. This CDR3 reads CASSLEVAGVGEQYF. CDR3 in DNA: TGCGCCAGCAGCTTGGAGGTAGCGGGAGTGGGCGAGCAGTACTTC.

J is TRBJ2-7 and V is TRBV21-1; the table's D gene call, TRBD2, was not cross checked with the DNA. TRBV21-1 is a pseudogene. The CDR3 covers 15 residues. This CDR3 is CASSKGERGPYEQYF. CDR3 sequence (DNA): TGTGCCAGCAGCAAAGGGGAGCGAGGTCCTTACGAGCAGTACTTC.

CDR3 coding DNA: TGTGCCAGCAGCGAACGTTGGGGGGCCTACGAGCAGTACTTC. Protein product: CASSERWGAYEQYF. The V gene is TRBV6-1, the J gene TRBJ2-7; D is possibly TRBD2 (6 bases). V lost 6 bases, J lost 2 bases, and 14 bases lay in between. This CDR3 contains 14 residues. Looked up from germline, CDR1 is MNHNS and CDR2 is SASEGT.

The CDR3 region has the DNA TGCGCCAGCAGCTTGGAAAGGTTTTGGGGGAGCTCTGGGGCCAACGTCCTGACTTTC. Translated: CASSLERFWGSSGANVLTF. The chain links TRBV5-1 to TRBJ2-6, with D perhaps given as TRBD1 or TRBD2 (5 bases each). This CDR3 is built from 19 residues. CDR1 SGHRS and CDR2 YFSETQ come from the germline V gene. The V end lost 0 bases, the J end lost 0 bases, and 16 bases lay between the germline ends.

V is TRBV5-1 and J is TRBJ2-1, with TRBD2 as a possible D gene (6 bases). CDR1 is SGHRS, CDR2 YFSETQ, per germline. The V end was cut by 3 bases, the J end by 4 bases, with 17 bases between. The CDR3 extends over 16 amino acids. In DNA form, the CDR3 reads TGCGCCAGCAGCTCATTAGCGGAAGCGTGGTACAATGAGCAGTTCTTC. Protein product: CASSSLAEAWYNEQFF.

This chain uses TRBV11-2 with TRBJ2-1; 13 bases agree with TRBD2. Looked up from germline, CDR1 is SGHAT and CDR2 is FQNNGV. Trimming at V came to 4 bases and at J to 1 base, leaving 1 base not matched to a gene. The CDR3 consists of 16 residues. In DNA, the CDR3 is TGTGCCAGCAGCTCGGGACTAGCGGGGTCCTACAATGAGCAGTTCTTC. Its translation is CASSSGLAGSYNEQFF.

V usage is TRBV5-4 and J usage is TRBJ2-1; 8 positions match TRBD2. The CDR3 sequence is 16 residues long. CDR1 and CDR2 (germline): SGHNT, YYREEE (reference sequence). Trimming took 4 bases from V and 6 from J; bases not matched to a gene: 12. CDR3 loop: CASSPWTGGPSNEQFF. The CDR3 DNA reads TGTGCCAGCAGCCCCTGGACGGGAGGGCCTTCCAATGAGCAGTTCTTC.

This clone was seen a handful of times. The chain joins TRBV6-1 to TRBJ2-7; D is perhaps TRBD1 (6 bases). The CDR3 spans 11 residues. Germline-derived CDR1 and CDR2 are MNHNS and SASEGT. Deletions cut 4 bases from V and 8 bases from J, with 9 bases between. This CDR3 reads CASSARDKQYF. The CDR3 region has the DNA TGTGCCAGCAGTGCCAGGGACAAGCAGTACTTC.

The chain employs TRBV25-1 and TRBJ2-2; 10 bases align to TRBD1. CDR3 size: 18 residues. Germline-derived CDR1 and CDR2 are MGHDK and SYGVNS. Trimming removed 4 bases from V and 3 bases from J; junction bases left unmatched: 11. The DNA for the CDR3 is TGTGCCAGCAGTGCTCTAGGCACCGGGACAGGGGACACCGGGGAGCTGTTTTTT. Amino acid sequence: CASSALGTGTGDTGELFF.

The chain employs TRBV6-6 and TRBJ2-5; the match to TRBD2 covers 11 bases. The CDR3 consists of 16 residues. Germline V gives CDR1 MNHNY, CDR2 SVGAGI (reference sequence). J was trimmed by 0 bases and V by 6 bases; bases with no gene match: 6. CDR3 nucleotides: TGTGCCAGCAGACCTGGGACTAGCGGATACCAAGAGACCCAGTACTTC. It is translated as CASRPGTSGYQETQYF.

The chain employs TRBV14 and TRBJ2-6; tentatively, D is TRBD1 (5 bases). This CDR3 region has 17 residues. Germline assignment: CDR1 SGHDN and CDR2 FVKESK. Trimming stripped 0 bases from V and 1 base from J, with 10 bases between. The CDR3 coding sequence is TGTGCCAGCAGCCAAGACCAGGGTCCATCTGGGGCCAACGTCCTGACTTTC. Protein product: CASSQDQGPSGANVLTF.

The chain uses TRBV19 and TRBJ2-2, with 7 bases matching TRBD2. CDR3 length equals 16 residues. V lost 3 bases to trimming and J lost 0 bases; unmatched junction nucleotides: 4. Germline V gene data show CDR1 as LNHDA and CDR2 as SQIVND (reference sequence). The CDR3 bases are TGTGCCAGTAGTATTTCGAGCGGGGCGAACACCGGGGAGCTGTTTTTT. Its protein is CASSISSGANTGELFF. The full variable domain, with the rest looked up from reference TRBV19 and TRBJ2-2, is DGGITQSPKYLFRKEGQNVTLSCEQNLNHDAMYWYRQDPGQGLRLIYYSQIVNDFQKGDIAEGYSVSREKKESFPLTVTSAQKNPTAFYLCASSISSGANTGELFFGEGSRLTVL.

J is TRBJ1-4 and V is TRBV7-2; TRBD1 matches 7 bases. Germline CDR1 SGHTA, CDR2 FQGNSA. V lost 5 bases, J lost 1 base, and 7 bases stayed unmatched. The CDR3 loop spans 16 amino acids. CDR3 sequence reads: CASSTGTVITNEKLFF. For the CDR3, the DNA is TGTGCCAGCAGCACCGGGACAGTAATAACTAATGAAAAACTGTTTTTT.

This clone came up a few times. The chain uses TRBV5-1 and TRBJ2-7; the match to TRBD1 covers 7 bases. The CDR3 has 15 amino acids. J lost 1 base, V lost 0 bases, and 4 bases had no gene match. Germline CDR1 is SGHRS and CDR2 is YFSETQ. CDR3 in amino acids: CASSLESGGSYEQYF. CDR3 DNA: TGCGCCAGCAGCTTGGAGTCAGGGGGTTCCTACGAGCAGTACTTC.

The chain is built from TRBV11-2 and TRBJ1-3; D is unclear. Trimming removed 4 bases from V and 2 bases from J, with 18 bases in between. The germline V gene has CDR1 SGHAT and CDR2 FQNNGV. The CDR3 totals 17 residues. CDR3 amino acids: CASSSPLSVRPGNTIYF. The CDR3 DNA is TGTGCCAGCAGCTCGCCGCTTTCGGTCCGGCCTGGAAACACCATATATTTT.

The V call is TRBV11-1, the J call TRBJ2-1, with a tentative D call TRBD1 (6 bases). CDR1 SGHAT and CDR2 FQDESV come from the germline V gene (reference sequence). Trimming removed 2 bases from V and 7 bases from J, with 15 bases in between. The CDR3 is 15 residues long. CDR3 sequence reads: CASSLQGSGVNEQFF. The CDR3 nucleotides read TGTGCCAGCAGCTTACAGGGGTCAGGGGTAAATGAGCAGTTCTTC.